The rows below give T cell receptor beta chains drawn from one sample of a study of cytomegalovirus exposure and HLA in healthy donors. Sequencing used immunoSEQ multiplex PCR; TCRdb keeps in-frame clones, though not all of them. The sample has about 180,000 clones; roughly 78% are singletons. The source material was PBMCs. These receptors were taken from a woman aged 50 to 60 in good health and CMV-seropositive. CDR3s include the opening cysteine and the closing phenylalanine or tryptophan. The order of the fields is clone size, CDR3 length, J gene, D gene, V gene, CDR3 DNA, CDR3 protein. D genes are given only for firm matches. Where a row states a size, it is once, few, many or the class of an expanded clone; other rows omit it.

- 11 TRBJ2-7 - TRBV20-1 TGCAGTGCTAGTGACACCTACGAGCAGTACTTC CSASDTYEQYF
- 12 TRBJ2-1 - TRBV30 TGTGCCTGGTTCACCCAGGGGGGTGAGCAGTTCTTC CAWFTQGGEQFF
once 14 TRBJ2-5 - TRBV10-2 TGCGCCAGCAGTGAGTCAGCCGCCGGGGAGACCCAGTACTTC CASSESAAGETQYF
few 15 TRBJ2-5 - TRBV4-1 TGCGCCAGCAGCCAAGCCCAGGGACTCTTTGAGACCCAGTACTTC CASSQAQGLFETQYF
- 12 TRBJ2-1 TRBD1 TRBV29-1 TGCAGCGTGAGACAGGGGAGCAATGAGCAGTTCTTC CSVRQGSNEQFF
- 15 TRBJ1-6 TRBD1 TRBV5-1 TGCGCCAGCAGCAGAGGACAGGGGCAAGATTCACCCCTCCACTTT CASSRGQGQDSPLHF
- 16 TRBJ2-7 - TRBV5-5 TGTGCCAGCAGCTTGAAATCCCCCGCTGTCGGCTACGAGCAGTACTTC CASSLKSPAVGYEQYF
few 11 TRBJ2-3 - TRBV10-3 TGTGCCATCAGTGGAGCTCAGGCCACGTATTTT CAISGAQATYF
- 13 TRBJ1-1 - TRBV21-1 TGTGCCAGCTTGGACAGAACGAACACTGAAGCTTTCTTT CASLDRTNTEAFF
- 16 TRBJ2-3 TRBD1 TRBV9 TGTGCCAGCAGCGGACGACTCGGACAGGCGACAGATACGCAGTATTTT CASSGRLGQATDTQYF
- 15 TRBJ2-3 - TRBV5-1 TGCGCCAGCAGCTTGAGAGGGGGGGCCCCAGATACGCAGTATTTT CASSLRGGAPDTQYF
- 14 TRBJ2-7 - TRBV11-3 TGTGCCAGCAGCCCGGGCCAGGGGTCCCTCGAGCAGTACTTC CASSPGQGSLEQYF